The clone carrying this TCR beta chain has just a few counts. The sample originates from a study of patients and donors after allogeneic stem cell transplantation. Deletions cut 6 bases from V and 6 bases from J, with 8 bases between. Germline values: CDR1 DFQATT, CDR2 SNEGSKA (reference sequence). This CDR3 contains 10 residues. TCRdb re-called the RT-PCR reads through MiXCR, storing one row per CDR3 protein. Counted here are 90,000 to 130,000 distinct CDR3 sequences, 35% occurring once; the ten biggest clones make up around 25%. The sequence came from a human donor who was either an allogeneic HSCT recipient or a stem cell or donor lymphocyte infusion donor (not recorded which). It is not recorded whose cells these are; they may come from a transplant donor. J is TRBJ1-1 and V is TRBV20-1; D gene uncertain. The material sequenced was blood, either unsorted or a sorted T cell fraction (not recorded which). Written as DNA, the CDR3 is TGCAGTGCCCTCCGGGCTGAAGCTTTCTTT. The encoded protein is CSALRAEAFF.